This TCR beta chain was observed in a study of cytomegalovirus exposure and HLA in healthy donors. Study-level points and caveats: Across HLA loci, a later analysis found differing TCR association rates, with DRB1 most and HLA-C fewest.

In the PCR, 60 Vbeta and 13 Jbeta primers were used. Profiled with immunoSEQ multiplex PCR; TCRdb holds only in-frame clones, not every one. Found here are around 130,000 clones, 65% to 90% of them singletons; the top ten hold under 3%. Note on this clone: Its matching antigen is unknown.

The CDR3 runs 15 residues. Trimming pared 6 bases from V and 5 bases from J, leaving 19 bases between. Per the germline V gene, CDR1 is MNHNY and CDR2 is SVGAGI (reference sequence). The chain uses TRBV6-6 and TRBJ2-5; D is possibly TRBD2 (7 bases). The sequenced material came from PBMCs. This TCR was sampled from a woman in her late teens or twenties in good health and CMV-seropositive. The CDR3 spells CASSRPGGAVETQYF. The CDR3 DNA sequence: TGTGCCAGCAGCCGCCCGGGGGGCGCGGTGGAGACCCAGTACTTC.